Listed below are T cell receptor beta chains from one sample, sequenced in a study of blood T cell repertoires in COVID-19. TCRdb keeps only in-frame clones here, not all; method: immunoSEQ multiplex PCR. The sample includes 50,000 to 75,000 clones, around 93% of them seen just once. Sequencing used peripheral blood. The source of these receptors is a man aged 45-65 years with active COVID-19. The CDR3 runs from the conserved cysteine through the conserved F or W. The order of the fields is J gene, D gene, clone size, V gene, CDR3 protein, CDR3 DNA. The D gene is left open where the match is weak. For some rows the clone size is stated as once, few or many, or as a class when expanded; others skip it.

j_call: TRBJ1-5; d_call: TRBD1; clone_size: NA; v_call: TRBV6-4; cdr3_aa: CASSGGGQGTKFSNQPQHF; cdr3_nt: TGTGCCAGCAGTGGAGGGGGACAGGGCACTAAATTTAGCAATCAGCCCCAGCATTTT
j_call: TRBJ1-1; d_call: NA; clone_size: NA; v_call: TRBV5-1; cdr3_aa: CASSSGNTEAFF; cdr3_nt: TGCGCCAGCAGCTCGGGGAACACTGAAGCTTTCTTT
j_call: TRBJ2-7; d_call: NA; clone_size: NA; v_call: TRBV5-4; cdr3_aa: CASSSPGVEQYF; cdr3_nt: TGTGCCAGCAGCTCCCCCGGTGTCGAGCAGTACTTC
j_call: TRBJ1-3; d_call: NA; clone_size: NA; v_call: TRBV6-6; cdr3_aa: CASSRTQTRNTIYF; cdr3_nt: TGTGCCAGCAGCCGGACCCAGACTAGAAACACCATATATTTT
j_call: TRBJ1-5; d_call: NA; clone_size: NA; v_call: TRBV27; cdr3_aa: CASMSGNSNQPQHF; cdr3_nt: TGTGCCAGCATGTCAGGGAATAGCAATCAGCCCCAGCATTTT
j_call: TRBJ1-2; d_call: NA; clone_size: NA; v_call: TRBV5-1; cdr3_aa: CASSLDSAGAGGYTF; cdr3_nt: TGCGCCAGCAGCTTGGATAGCGCGGGGGCTGGGGGCTACACCTTC
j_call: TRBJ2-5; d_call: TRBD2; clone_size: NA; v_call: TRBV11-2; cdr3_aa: CASSPSSGGETQYF; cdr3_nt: TGTGCCAGCAGCCCAAGCTCCGGGGGGGAGACCCAGTACTTC
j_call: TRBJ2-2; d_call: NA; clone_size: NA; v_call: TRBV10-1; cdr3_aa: CASSVGGGTGELFF; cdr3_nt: TGCGCCAGCAGTGTCGGGGGAGGCACCGGGGAGCTGTTTTTT
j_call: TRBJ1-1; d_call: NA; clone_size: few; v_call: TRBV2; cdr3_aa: CASRTSGRTEAFF; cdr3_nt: TGTGCCAGCAGGACATCCGGCCGAACTGAAGCTTTCTTT
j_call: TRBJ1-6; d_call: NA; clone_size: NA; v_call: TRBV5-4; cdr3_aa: CASSLDDSRNSPLHF; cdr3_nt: TGTGCCAGCAGCTTGGATGATAGCCGCAATTCACCCCTCCACTTT
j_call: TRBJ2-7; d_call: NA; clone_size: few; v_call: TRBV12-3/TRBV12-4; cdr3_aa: CASSGGREQYF; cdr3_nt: TGTGCCAGCAGTGGCGGTCGGGAGCAGTACTTC
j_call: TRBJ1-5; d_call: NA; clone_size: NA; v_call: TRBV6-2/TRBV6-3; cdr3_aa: CASSYSSQPQHF; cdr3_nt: TGTGCCAGCAGTTACTCTAGTCAGCCCCAGCATTTT
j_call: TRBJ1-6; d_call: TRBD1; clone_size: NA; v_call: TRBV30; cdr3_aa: CASNRGPTQGSPLHF; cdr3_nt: TGTGCCTCAAACAGGGGGCCCACGCAGGGGTCACCCCTCCACTTT
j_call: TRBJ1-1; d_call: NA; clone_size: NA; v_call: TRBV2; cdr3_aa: CASSVGLGGNTEAFF; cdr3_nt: TGTGCCAGCAGTGTAGGTTTGGGGGGGAACACTGAAGCTTTCTTT
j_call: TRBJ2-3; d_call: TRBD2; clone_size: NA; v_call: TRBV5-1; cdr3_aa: CASGRERERGDTQYF; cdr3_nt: TGCGCCAGCGGGAGAGAGCGGGAGAGGGGAGATACGCAGTATTTT
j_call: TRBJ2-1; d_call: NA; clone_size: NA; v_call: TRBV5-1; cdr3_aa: CASSLSGTPNEQFF; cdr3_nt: TGCGCCAGCAGCCTTTCCGGGACACCGAATGAGCAGTTCTTC
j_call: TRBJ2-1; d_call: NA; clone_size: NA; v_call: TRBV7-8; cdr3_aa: CASSLQGFLSYNEQFF; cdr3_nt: TGTGCCAGCAGCTTACAGGGGTTTCTCTCCTACAATGAGCAGTTCTTC
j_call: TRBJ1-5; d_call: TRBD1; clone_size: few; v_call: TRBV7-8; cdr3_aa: CASSTNPLSGGRQPQHF; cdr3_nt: TGTGCCAGCAGCACCAACCCCCTTTCAGGGGGCCGTCAGCCCCAGCATTTT
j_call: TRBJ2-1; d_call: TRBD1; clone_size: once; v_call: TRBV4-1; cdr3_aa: CASSSETGALRGEQFF; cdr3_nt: TGCGCCAGCAGCTCCGAGACAGGGGCGCTGAGAGGTGAGCAGTTCTTC
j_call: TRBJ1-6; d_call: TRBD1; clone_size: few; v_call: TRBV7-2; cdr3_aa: CASSPGGDMGISPLHF; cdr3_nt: TGTGCCAGCAGCCCAGGGGGAGACATGGGTATATCACCCCTCCACTTT
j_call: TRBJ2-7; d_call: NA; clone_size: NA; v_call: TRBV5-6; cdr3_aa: CASSLEWLRSNYEQYF; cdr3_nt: TGTGCCAGCAGCTTGGAGTGGCTACGGAGTAATTACGAGCAGTACTTC
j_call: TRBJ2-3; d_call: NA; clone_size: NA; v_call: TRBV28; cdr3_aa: CASSLGLRTDTQYF; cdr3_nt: TGTGCCAGCAGTCTTGGACTACGCACAGATACGCAGTATTTT
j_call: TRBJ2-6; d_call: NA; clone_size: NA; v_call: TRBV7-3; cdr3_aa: CASSLSGFGANVLTF; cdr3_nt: TGTGCCAGCAGCTTAAGTGGCTTTGGGGCCAACGTCCTGACTTTC
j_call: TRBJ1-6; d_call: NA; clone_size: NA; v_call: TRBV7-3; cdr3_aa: CASKGPLHF; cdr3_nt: TGTGCCAGCAAGGGGCCCCTCCACTTT
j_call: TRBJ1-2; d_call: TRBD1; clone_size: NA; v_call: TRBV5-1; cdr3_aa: CASTGGTGYTF; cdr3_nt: TGCGCCAGCACAGGGGGAACTGGCTACACCTTC
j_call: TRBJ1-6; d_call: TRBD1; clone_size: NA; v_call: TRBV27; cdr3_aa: CASRAGTGIYNSPLHF; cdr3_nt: TGTGCCAGCAGGGCCGGGACAGGGATCTATAATTCACCCCTCCACTTT
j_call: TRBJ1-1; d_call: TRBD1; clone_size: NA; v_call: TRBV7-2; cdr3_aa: CASSSRTGGNEAFF; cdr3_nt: TGTGCCAGCAGCTCTAGGACAGGCGGGAATGAAGCTTTCTTT
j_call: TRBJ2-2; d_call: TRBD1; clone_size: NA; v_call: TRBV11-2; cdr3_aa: CASSLNGQGVVTGELFF; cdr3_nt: TGTGCCAGCAGCTTGAACGGACAGGGGGTTGTCACCGGGGAGCTGTTTTTT
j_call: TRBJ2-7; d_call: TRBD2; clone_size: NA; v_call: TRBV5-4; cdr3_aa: CASRPGTSGGAARYEQYF; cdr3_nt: TGTGCCAGCAGACCCGGGACTAGCGGGGGGGCCGCTCGCTACGAGCAGTACTTC
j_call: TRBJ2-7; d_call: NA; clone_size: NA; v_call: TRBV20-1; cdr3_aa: CSASEPAGRDNEQYF; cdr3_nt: TGCAGTGCTAGTGAACCGGCCGGGAGAGACAACGAGCAGTACTTC
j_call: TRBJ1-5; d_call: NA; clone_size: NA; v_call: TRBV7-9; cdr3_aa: CASSLDGYQPQHF; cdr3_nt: TGTGCCAGCAGCTTAGACGGGTACCAGCCCCAGCATTTT
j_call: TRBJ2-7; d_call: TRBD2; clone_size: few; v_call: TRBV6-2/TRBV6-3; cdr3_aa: CASSYSISGTSHIREYF; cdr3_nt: TGTGCCAGCAGTTACTCGATATCGGGGACTAGCCATATCAGGGAGTACTTC
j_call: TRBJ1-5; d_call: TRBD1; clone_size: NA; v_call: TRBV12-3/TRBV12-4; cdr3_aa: CASRDSVQPQHF; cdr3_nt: TGTGCCAGCCGGGACAGTGTCCAGCCCCAGCATTTT
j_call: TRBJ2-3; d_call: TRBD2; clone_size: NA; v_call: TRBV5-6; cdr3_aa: CASSWGSGAVADTQYF; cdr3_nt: TGTGCCAGCAGCTGGGGAAGCGGGGCGGTGGCAGATACGCAGTATTTT
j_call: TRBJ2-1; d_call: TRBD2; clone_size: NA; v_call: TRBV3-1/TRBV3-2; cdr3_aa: CASSHQNIAGEDEQFF; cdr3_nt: TGTGCCAGCAGCCATCAAAACATAGCGGGAGAAGATGAGCAGTTCTTC
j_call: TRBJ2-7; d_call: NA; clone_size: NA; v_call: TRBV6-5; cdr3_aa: CASSYGPVSSYEQYF; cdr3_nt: TGTGCCAGCAGTTACGGGCCAGTAAGCTCCTACGAGCAGTACTTC
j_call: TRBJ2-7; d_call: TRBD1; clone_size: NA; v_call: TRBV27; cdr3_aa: CASRQGDYEQYF; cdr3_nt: TGTGCCAGCAGGCAGGGGGACTACGAGCAGTACTTC
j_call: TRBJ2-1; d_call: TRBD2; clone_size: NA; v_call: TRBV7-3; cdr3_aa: CASSSGTSGLSSYNEQFF; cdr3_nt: TGTGCCAGCAGCTCCGGGACTAGCGGGCTCAGCTCCTACAATGAGCAGTTCTTC
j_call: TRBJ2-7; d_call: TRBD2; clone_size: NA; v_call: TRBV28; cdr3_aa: CASSWVGLAGEQYF; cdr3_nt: TGTGCCAGCAGCTGGGTCGGACTAGCAGGTGAGCAGTACTTC
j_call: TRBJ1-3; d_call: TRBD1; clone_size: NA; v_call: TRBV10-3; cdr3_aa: CAISPTGWQGVAGNTIYF; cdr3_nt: TGTGCCATCAGTCCGACAGGGTGGCAGGGGGTTGCTGGAAACACCATATATTTT
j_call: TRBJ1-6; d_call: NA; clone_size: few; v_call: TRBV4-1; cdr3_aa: CASSQDRGRGTYNSPLHF; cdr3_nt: TGCGCCAGCAGCCAAGATCGCGGGCGGGGCACCTATAATTCACCCCTCCACTTT
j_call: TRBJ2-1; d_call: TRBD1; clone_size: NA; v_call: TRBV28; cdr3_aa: CASSSNRGLVNEQFF; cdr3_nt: TGTGCCAGCAGTTCCAACAGGGGGCTGGTCAATGAGCAGTTCTTC
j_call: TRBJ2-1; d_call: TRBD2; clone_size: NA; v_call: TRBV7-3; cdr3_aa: CASSLSALAGVNEQFF; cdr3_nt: TGTGCCAGCAGCTTATCGGCGCTAGCGGGGGTGAATGAGCAGTTCTTC
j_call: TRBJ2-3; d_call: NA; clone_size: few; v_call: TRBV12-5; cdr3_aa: CASGPGDGPGDTQYF; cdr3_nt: TGTGCTAGTGGTCCGGGGGACGGCCCCGGGGATACGCAGTATTTT
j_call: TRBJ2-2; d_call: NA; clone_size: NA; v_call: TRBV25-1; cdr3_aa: CASIPPGPGTGELFF; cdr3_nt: TGTGCCAGCATCCCGCCAGGGCCGGGCACCGGGGAGCTGTTTTTT
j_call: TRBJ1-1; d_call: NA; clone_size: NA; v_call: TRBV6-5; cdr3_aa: CASSLHSGNTEAFF; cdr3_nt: TGTGCCAGCAGTCTCCATTCAGGGAACACTGAAGCTTTCTTT
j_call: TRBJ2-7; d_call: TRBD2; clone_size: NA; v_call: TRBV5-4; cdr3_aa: CASSLDRGYQGGRAGYEQYF; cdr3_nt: TGTGCCAGCAGCTTGGACAGGGGATACCAAGGCGGGAGGGCCGGGTACGAGCAGTACTTC
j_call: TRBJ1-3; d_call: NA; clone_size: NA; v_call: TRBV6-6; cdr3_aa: CASSYSGSSGNTIYF; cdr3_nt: TGTGCCAGCAGTTACTCTGGCTCCTCTGGAAACACCATATATTTT
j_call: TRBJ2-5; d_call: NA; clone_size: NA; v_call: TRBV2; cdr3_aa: CASSPRLLRETQYF; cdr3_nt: TGTGCCAGCAGCCCCCGGTTATTACGAGAGACCCAGTACTTC
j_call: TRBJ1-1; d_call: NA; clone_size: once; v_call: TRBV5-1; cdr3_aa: CASSLRQAMGPHF; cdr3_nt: TGCGCCAGCAGCCTACGACAGGCGATGGGGCCGCACTTT